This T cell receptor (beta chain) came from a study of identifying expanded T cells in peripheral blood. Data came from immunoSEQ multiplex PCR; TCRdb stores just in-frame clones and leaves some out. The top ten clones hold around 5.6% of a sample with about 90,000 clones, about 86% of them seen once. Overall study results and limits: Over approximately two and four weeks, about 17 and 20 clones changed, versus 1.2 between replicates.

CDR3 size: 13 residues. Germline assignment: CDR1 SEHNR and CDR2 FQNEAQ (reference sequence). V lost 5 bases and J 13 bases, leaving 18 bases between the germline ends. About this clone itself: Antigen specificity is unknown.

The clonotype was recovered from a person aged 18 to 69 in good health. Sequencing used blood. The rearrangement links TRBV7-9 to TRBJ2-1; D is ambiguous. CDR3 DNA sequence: TGTGCCAGCAGCCTTGACTCGAACTATTATCAGTTCTTC. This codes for CASSLDSNYYQFF.